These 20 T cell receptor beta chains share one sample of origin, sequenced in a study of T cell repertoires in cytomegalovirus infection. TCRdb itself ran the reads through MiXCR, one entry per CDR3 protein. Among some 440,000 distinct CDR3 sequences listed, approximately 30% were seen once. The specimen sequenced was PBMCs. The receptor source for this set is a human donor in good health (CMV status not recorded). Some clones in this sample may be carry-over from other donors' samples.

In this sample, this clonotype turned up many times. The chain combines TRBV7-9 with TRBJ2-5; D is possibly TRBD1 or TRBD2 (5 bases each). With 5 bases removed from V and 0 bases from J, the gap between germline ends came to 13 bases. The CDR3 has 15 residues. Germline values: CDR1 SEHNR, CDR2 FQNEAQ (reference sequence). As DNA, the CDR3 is TGTGCCAGCAGCCCTACCCGGGGACACCAAGAGACCCAGTACTTC. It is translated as CASSPTRGHQETQYF.

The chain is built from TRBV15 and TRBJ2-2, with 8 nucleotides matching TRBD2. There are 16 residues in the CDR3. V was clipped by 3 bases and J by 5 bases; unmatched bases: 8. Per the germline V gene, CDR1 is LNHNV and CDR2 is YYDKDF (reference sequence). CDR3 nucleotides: TGTGCCACCAGCAGGGGTGGCGGGGGGAAGACCGGGGAGCTGTTTTTT. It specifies CATSRGGGGKTGELFF.

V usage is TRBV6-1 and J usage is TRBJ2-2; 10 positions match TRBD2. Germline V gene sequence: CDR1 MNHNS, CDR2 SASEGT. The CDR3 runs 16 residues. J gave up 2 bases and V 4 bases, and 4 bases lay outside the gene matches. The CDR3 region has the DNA TGTGCCAGCAGTGCTCTAGCGGGGGTTAACACCGGGGAGCTGTTTTTT. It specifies CASSALAGVNTGELFF.

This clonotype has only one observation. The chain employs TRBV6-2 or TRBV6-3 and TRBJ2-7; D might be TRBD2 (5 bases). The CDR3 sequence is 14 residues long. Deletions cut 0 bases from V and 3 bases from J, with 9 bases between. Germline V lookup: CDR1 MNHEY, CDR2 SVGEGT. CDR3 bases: TGTGCCAGCAGTTACTCGACTACTGTCTACGAGCAGTACTTC. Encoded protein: CASSYSTTVYEQYF.

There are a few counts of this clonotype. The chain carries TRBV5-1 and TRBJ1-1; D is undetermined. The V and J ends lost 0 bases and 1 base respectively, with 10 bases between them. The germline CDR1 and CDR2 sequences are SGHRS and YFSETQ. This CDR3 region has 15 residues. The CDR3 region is CASSLDGVGNTEAFF. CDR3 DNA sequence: TGCGCCAGCAGCTTGGACGGGGTGGGGAACACTGAAGCTTTCTTT.

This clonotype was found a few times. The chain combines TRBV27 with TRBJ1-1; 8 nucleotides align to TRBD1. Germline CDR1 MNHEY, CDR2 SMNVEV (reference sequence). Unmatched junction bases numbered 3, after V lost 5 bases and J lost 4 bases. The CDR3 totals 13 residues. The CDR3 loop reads CASSSDRGTEAFF. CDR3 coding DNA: TGTGCCAGCAGTAGCGACAGGGGCACTGAAGCTTTCTTT.

The CDR3 here is CASTLGGAGGINEQFF. CDR3 DNA sequence: TGTGCCAGCACCTTAGGGGGGGCGGGGGGGATAAATGAGCAGTTCTTC. The rearrangement joins TRBV12-3 or TRBV12-4 to TRBJ2-1; 9 bases agree with TRBD2. The CDR3 totals 16 residues. Losses at the gene ends were 7 bases for V and 7 bases for J; bases not matched to a gene: 14.

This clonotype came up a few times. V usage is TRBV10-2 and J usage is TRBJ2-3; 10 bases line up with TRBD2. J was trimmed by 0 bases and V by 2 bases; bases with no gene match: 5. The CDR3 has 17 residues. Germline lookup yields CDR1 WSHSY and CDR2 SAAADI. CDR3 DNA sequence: TGCGCCAGCAGTGAGGAGGGACTAGCGTATAGCACAGATACGCAGTATTTT. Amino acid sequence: CASSEEGLAYSTDTQYF.

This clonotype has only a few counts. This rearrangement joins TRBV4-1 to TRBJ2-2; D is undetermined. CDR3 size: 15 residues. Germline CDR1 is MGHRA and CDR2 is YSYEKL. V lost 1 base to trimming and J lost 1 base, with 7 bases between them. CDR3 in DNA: TGCGCCAGCAGCCAAGTTACAGTGAACACCGGGGAGCTGTTTTTT. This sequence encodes CASSQVTVNTGELFF.

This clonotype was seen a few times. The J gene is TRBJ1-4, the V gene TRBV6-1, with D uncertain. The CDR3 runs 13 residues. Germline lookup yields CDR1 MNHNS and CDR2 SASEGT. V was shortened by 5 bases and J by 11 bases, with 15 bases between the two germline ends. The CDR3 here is CASSNGRIGKLFF. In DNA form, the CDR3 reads TGTGCCAGCAGTAACGGCCGGATTGGGAAACTGTTTTTT.

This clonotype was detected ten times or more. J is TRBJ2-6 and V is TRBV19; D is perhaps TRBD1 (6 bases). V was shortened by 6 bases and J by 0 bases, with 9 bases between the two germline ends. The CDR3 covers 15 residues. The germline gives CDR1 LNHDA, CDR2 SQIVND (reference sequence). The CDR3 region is CASRDRNSGANVLTF. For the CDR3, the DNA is TGTGCCAGTAGGGACAGAAACTCTGGGGCCAACGTCCTGACTTTC. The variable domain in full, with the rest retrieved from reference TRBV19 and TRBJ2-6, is DGGITQSPKYLFRKEGQNVTLSCEQNLNHDAMYWYRQDPGQGLRLIYYSQIVNDFQKGDIAEGYSVSREKKESFPLTVTSAQKNPTAFYLCASRDRNSGANVLTFGAGSRLTVL.

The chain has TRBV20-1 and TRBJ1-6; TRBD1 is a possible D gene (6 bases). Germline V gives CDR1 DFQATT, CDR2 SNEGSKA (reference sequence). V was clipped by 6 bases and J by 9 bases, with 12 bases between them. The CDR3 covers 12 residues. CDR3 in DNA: TGCAGTGCAGTAAGGGGGTCTTCACCCCTCCACTTT. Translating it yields CSAVRGSSPLHF.

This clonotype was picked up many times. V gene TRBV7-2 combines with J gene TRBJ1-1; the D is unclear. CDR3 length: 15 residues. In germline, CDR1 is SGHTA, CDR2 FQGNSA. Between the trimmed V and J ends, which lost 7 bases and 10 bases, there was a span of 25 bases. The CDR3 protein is CASTTEAANPETAFF. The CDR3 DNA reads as TGTGCCAGCACCACGGAAGCAGCCAATCCGGAAACAGCTTTCTTT.

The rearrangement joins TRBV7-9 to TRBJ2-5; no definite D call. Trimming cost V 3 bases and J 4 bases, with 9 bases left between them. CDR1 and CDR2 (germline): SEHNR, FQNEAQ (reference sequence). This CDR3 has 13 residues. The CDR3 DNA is TGTGCCAGCAGCTTTGGGGTGAGAGAGACCCAGTACTTC. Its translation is CASSFGVRETQYF.

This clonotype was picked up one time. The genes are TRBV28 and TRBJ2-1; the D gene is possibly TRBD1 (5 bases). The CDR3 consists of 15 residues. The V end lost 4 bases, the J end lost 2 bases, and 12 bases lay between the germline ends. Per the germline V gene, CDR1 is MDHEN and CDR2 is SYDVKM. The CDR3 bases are TGTGCCAGCAGTTCTCCAGGGTTCGCCTACAATGAGCAGTTCTTC. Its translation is CASSSPGFAYNEQFF.

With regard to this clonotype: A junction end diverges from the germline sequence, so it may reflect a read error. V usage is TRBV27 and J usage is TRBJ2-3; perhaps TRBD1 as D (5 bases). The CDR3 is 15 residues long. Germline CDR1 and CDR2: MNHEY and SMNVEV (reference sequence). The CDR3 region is CASSLRNTGTYTKYF. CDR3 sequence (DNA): TGTGCCAGCAGCCTAAGGAACACAGGCACATATACGAAGTATTTT.

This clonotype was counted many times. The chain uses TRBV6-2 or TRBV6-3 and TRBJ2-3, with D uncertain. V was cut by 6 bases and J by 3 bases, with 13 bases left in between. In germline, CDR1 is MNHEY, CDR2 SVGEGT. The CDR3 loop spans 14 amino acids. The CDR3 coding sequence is TGTGCCAGCAGCTCACCTCGTAAAACAGATACGCAGTATTTT. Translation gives CASSSPRKTDTQYF.

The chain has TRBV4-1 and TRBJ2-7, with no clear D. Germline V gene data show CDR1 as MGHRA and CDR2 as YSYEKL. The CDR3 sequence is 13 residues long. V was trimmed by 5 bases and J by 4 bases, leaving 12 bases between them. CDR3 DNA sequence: TGCGCCAGCAGCGCAGATTACGGGTACGAGCAGTACTTC. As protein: CASSADYGYEQYF.

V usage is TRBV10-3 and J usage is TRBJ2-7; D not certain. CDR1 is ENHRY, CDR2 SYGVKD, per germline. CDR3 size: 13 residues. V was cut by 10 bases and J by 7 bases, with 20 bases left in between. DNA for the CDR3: TGTGCCACCCTGCTGGCAGGCTCGCAGGAGCAGTACTTC. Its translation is CATLLAGSQEQYF.

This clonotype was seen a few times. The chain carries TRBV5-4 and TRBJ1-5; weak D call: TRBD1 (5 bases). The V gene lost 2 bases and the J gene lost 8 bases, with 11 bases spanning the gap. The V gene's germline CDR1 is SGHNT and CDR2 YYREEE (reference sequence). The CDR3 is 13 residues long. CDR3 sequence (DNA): TGTGCCAGCAGCTTCGGGGGTCAGGAGCCCCAGCATTTT. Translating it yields CASSFGGQEPQHF.